The 29 T cell receptor beta chains listed next were all sequenced from one sample in a study of the immune and genomic landscape of osteosarcoma. Clones were read by immunoSEQ multiplex PCR, and TCRdb kept only the in-frame ones, dropping some. Here the sample spans approximately 1,300 clones, 60% to 80% being singletons. Material: tumor tissue from a local recurrence in the skull. Receptor source: a man aged 18 to 30 with osteosarcoma.

As DNA, the CDR3 is TGTGCCAGCAGCCCCTCTGACGCCCGCTCCTACGAGCAGTACTTC. The encoded protein is CASSPSDARSYEQYF. V and J are TRBV11-2 and TRBJ2-7; the D is unclear. Germline V gene sequence: CDR1 SGHAT, CDR2 FQNNGV. V lost 5 bases, J lost 0 bases, and 14 bases lay in between. The length of the CDR3 is 15 residues.

The J gene is TRBJ2-1, the V gene TRBV6-4; D uncertain. Per germline, CDR1 MRHNA and CDR2 SNTAGT. V was trimmed by 0 bases and J by 7 bases, leaving 7 bases between them. The CDR3 length is 13 residues. The CDR3 DNA follows: TGTGCCAGCAGTGACTCCACAGAAAATGAGCAGTTCTTC. It encodes CASSDSTENEQFF.

This clone was seen only once. This rearrangement joins TRBV29-1 to TRBJ2-1, with 9 nucleotides matching TRBD2. The CDR3 covers 16 residues. Germline CDR1 reads SQVTM; CDR2 reads ANQGSEA. V lost 8 bases, J lost 2 bases, and 13 bases stayed unmatched. The DNA for the CDR3 is TGCAGCCTGATCGGGGCTAGCGGGACCGCCTACAATGAGCAGTTCTTC. Encoded protein: CSLIGASGTAYNEQFF.

The table lists this clone with a few counts. The rearrangement uses TRBV30 and TRBJ1-1; D gene uncertain. V lost 0 bases and J 1 base, leaving 6 bases between the germline ends. The CDR3 runs to 13 residues. CDR1 is GTSNPN and CDR2 is SVGIG in the germline V gene (reference sequence). The CDR3 loop is CAWSVRENTEAFF. For the CDR3, the DNA is TGTGCCTGGAGTGTACGGGAGAACACTGAAGCTTTCTTT.

The V call is TRBV6-1, the J call TRBJ2-2; 10 nucleotides match TRBD1. Germline V lookup: CDR1 MNHNS, CDR2 SASEGT. This CDR3 contains 16 residues. Germline trimming cut 2 bases from V and 5 bases from J; bases unmatched to any gene: 5. Here the CDR3 DNA reads TGTGCCAGCAGTGAATTCGGGACAGGGGTTACCGGGGAGCTGTTTTTT. Translation gives CASSEFGTGVTGELFF.

This clone has a handful of counts. V usage is TRBV6-4 and J usage is TRBJ2-1; tentatively, D is TRBD1 (5 bases). Looked up from germline, CDR1 is MRHNA and CDR2 is SNTAGT. The CDR3 totals 16 residues. V was shortened by 3 bases and J by 2 bases, with 14 bases between the two germline ends. CDR3 bases: TGTGCCAGCAGTGAGGGGCCGGCGGATCCCTACAATGAGCAGTTCTTC. This sequence encodes CASSEGPADPYNEQFF.

The V call is TRBV6-4, the J call TRBJ2-3; a possible D gene is TRBD1 (7 bases). The CDR3 spans 13 residues. Per the germline V gene, CDR1 is MRHNA and CDR2 is SNTAGT. Trimming cost V 5 bases and J 3 bases, with 9 bases left between them. CDR3: CASSPGGTDTQYF. The CDR3 bases are TGTGCCAGCAGTCCAGGGGGGACAGATACGCAGTATTTT.

V gene TRBV14 combines with J gene TRBJ2-7; D gene ambiguous. This CDR3 contains 15 residues. Germline V gives CDR1 SGHDN, CDR2 FVKESK. The germline V and J ends were trimmed by 5 bases and 2 bases, with 16 bases remaining between them. The CDR3 DNA is TGTGCCAGCAGCTCCCACTTGGACGGCCCCTACGAGCAGTACTTC. This gives the protein CASSSHLDGPYEQYF.

The V and J genes are TRBV30 and TRBJ2-6; D is unresolved. Trimming removed 3 bases at V and 3 bases at J, with 6 bases between. The germline gives CDR1 GTSNPN, CDR2 SVGIG (reference sequence). This CDR3 contains 13 residues. The CDR3 sequence: CAWSLGGANVLTF. The CDR3 DNA follows: TGTGCCTGGAGCTTAGGTGGGGCCAACGTCCTGACTTTC.

The chain couples TRBV13 to TRBJ1-5; TRBD1 agrees at 7 bases. The germline V gene has CDR1 PRHDT and CDR2 FYEKMQ (reference sequence). The V and J ends lost 4 bases and 2 bases, in that order; junction bases with no gene match: 8. This CDR3 has 16 residues. The CDR3 loop is CASSSNRGMGNQPQHF. The CDR3 DNA reads as TGTGCCAGCAGCTCAAACAGGGGAATGGGCAATCAGCCCCAGCATTTT.

This clone appeared a few times. V gene TRBV2 combines with J gene TRBJ1-5; 8 positions match TRBD1. The V and J ends lost 6 bases and 3 bases, in that order; junction bases with no gene match: 10. The V gene's germline CDR1 is SNHLY and CDR2 FYNNEI. The CDR3 sequence is 16 residues long. The DNA of the CDR3 is TGTGCCAGCAGAGCTCAGGGGGCGGGTGTCAATCAGCCCCAGCATTTT. Protein sequence: CASRAQGAGVNQPQHF.

This sequence joins TRBV5-1 and TRBJ1-4; TRBD1 agrees at 8 bases. Germline V gives CDR1 SGHRS, CDR2 YFSETQ. The CDR3 is made up of 14 amino acids. V lost 5 bases and J lost 5; bases outside the gene matches: 5. CDR3 DNA sequence: TGCGCCAGCAGACCAGGGGGCCGGAATGAAAAACTGTTTTTT. Protein: CASRPGGRNEKLFF.

The CDR3, as DNA: TGTGCCAGCAGTACGGACAGCAAGTTCAATCAGCCCCAGCATTTT. Protein: CASSTDSKFNQPQHF. The chain carries TRBV2 and TRBJ1-5, with D possibly matching TRBD1 (6 bases). The germline CDR1 and CDR2 sequences are SNHLY and FYNNEI. The CDR3 covers 15 residues. Trimming removed 5 bases at V and 3 bases at J, with 14 bases between.

This chain connects TRBV7-3 to TRBJ1-1; 7 positions agree with TRBD1. V lost 6 bases to trimming and J lost 1 base; unmatched junction nucleotides: 8. The length of the CDR3 is 15 residues. The V gene's germline CDR1 is SGHTA and CDR2 FQGTGA. This CDR3 is CASRMTGTENTEAFF. In DNA form, the CDR3 reads TGTGCCAGCAGGATGACCGGGACAGAGAACACTGAAGCTTTCTTT.

This chain joins TRBV21-1 and TRBJ2-7; the table's D gene call, TRBD1, was not cross checked with the DNA. TRBV21-1 has pseudogene status. The CDR3 loop spans 14 amino acids. CDR3 nucleotides: TGTGCCAGCAGCGTCAGGGACAAGGCCTACGAGCAGTACTTC. As protein: CASSVRDKAYEQYF.

This rearrangement joins TRBV7-9 to TRBJ2-2; TRBD1 matches at 11 bases. CDR3 length: 18 amino acids. From germline, CDR1 is SEHNR and CDR2 FQNEAQ (reference sequence). With 3 bases clipped from V and 3 bases from J, the junction kept 9 bases outside the gene matches. DNA for the CDR3: TGTGCCAGCAGCTTCCGGGACAGGGGGAGTCGGGACACCGGGGAGCTGTTTTTT. Its protein product is CASSFRDRGSRDTGELFF. Drawing the rest from reference TRBV7-9 and TRBJ2-2, the complete variable domain is DTGVSQNPRHKITKRGQNVTFRCDPISEHNRLYWYRQTLGQGPEFLTYFQNEAQLEKSRLLSDRFSAERPKGSFSTLEIQRTEQGDSAMYLCASSFRDRGSRDTGELFFGEGSRLTVL.

J is TRBJ2-7 and V is TRBV4-1; the match to TRBD1 covers 12 bases. This CDR3 has 18 amino acids. CDR1 is MGHRA, CDR2 YSYEKL, per germline. V was pared by 4 bases and J by 2 bases, with 12 bases of the junction left unmatched. The CDR3 sequence is CASSRGTGGLPRPYEQYF. The CDR3 bases are TGCGCCAGCAGCCGAGGGACAGGGGGCCTACCCCGTCCCTACGAGCAGTACTTC.

A word on this clone: Its ends do not fully match the called genes, so a read error is possible. The DNA of the CDR3 is TGTGCCCGCAGCGGGGCGGGGGGGCCAACAGATACGCAGTATTTT. As protein: CARSGAGGPTDTQYF. V and J are TRBV9 and TRBJ2-3, with TRBD2 identical over 9 bases. The germline V gene has CDR1 SGDLS and CDR2 YYNGEE. This CDR3 region has 15 residues.

This rearrangement joins TRBV5-6 to TRBJ2-3, with 7 positions matching TRBD2. Germline CDR1 and CDR2: SGHDT and YYEEEE. Trimming cost V 4 bases and J 6 bases; bases outside gene matches: 5. The length of the CDR3 is 13 residues. The DNA of the CDR3 is TGTGCCAGCAGCGTCCGGGGGGTTGATACGCAGTATTTT. Encoded protein: CASSVRGVDTQYF.

The V call is TRBV11-3, the J call TRBJ2-7, with D unresolved. CDR3 size: 15 residues. The germline V and J ends were trimmed by 5 bases and 0 bases, with 14 bases remaining between them. The germline CDR1 and CDR2 sequences are SGHNT and YENEEA. The DNA for the CDR3 is TGTGCCAGCAGCCCCTCTGACGCCCGCTCCTACGAGCAGTACTTC. Translating gives CASSPSDARSYEQYF.

The chain has TRBV11-2 and TRBJ2-2, with no clear D. Germline lookup yields CDR1 SGHAT and CDR2 FQNNGV. The CDR3 runs to 12 residues. Trimming removed 5 bases from V and 7 bases from J, with 8 bases in between. CDR3 sequence reads: CASSKVGGELFF. CDR3 DNA: TGTGCCAGCAGCAAGGTCGGCGGGGAGCTGTTTTTT. The full variable domain, completed using reference TRBV11-2 and TRBJ2-2, is EAGVAQSPRYKIIEKRQSVAFWCNPISGHATLYWYQQILGQGPKLLIQFQNNGVVDDSQLPKDRFSAERLKGVDSTLKIQPAKLEDSAVYLCASSKVGGELFFGEGSRLTVL.

In DNA form, the CDR3 reads TGCGCCAGCAGTGGGCCCATAAACGGGGCCCCAAACACAGATACGCAGTATTTT. Residues: CASSGPINGAPNTDTQYF. This rearrangement joins TRBV10-1 to TRBJ2-3, with D possibly being TRBD1 or TRBD2 (5 bases each). Germline V CDR1 and CDR2: WNHNN, SYGVQD (reference sequence). Deletions cut 4 bases from V and 2 bases from J, with 22 bases between. This CDR3 has 18 amino acids.

The count of this clone is one. The chain couples TRBV11-3 to TRBJ1-2, with D hard to call. Trimming shortened V by 5 bases and J by 6 bases, and 10 bases separated the two germline ends. Germline CDR1 reads SGHNT; CDR2 reads YENEEA. The CDR3 sequence is 12 residues long. The CDR3 protein is CASSTRADGYTF. The CDR3 DNA follows: TGTGCCAGCAGCACCCGGGCAGATGGCTACACCTTC.

The gene calls are TRBV9 and TRBJ1-3; 7 nucleotides match TRBD1. V was pared by 4 bases and J by 7 bases, with 20 bases of the junction left unmatched. Germline values: CDR1 SGDLS, CDR2 YYNGEE. The CDR3 consists of 18 residues. The CDR3 region has the DNA TGTGCCAGCAGCCCCGATCCGACAGGGTGGCCTCAACGGAACACCATATATTTT. This translates into CASSPDPTGWPQRNTIYF.

The rearrangement joins TRBV5-1 to TRBJ2-3; 7 nucleotides agree with TRBD2. V shed 7 bases, J shed 0 bases, and the junction held 11 bases outside the gene matches. The germline CDR1 and CDR2 sequences are SGHRS and YFSETQ. This CDR3 has 16 residues. CDR3 sequence: CASSTRAGLSTDTQYF. CDR3 sequence (DNA): TGCGCCAGCTCCACCCGAGCGGGGCTGAGCACAGATACGCAGTATTTT. The full variable domain, rest sourced from reference TRBV5-1 and TRBJ2-3, is KAGVTQTPRYLIKTRGQQVTLSCSPISGHRSVSWYQQTPGQGLQFLFEYFSETQRNKGNFPGRFSGRQFSNSRSEMNVSTLELGDSALYLCASSTRAGLSTDTQYFGPGTRLTVL.

The J gene is TRBJ2-2, the V gene TRBV25-1; no clear D. Trimming stripped 5 bases from V and 6 bases from J, with 7 bases between. This CDR3 spans 12 amino acids. Germline V gene data show CDR1 as MGHDK and CDR2 as SYGVNS. CDR3 bases: TGTGCCAGCAGTTTAACCCCCGGGGAGCTGTTTTTT. This sequence encodes CASSLTPGELFF.

The chain joins TRBV5-1 to TRBJ2-1; D ambiguous. V was pared by 0 bases and J by 7 bases, with 17 bases between. Germline lookup yields CDR1 SGHRS and CDR2 YFSETQ. The CDR3 runs to 16 residues. CDR3 sequence (DNA): TGCGCCAGCAGCTTGGCCTTGAACGCCGATGGGAATGAGCAGTTCTTC. Encoded protein: CASSLALNADGNEQFF.

The chain is built from TRBV2 and TRBJ1-6; D perhaps matches TRBD1 (6 bases). CDR3 length: 14 amino acids. The V end lost 6 bases, the J end lost 10 bases, and 16 bases lay between the germline ends. Looked up from germline, CDR1 is SNHLY and CDR2 is FYNNEI. CDR3 DNA: TGTGCCAGCAGCCGAACAGGGCAGGGGTCACCCCTCCACTTT. As protein: CASSRTGQGSPLHF.

This rearrangement joins TRBV18 to TRBJ1-1; no firm D call. V lost 1 base and J lost 10, with 16 bases in between. The CDR3 consists of 14 residues. Germline lookup yields CDR1 KGHSH and CDR2 LQKENI. This chain's CDR3 is CASSPRPEPVSAFF. The DNA for the CDR3 is TGTGCCAGCTCACCACGGCCCGAACCAGTTTCAGCTTTCTTT. The entire variable domain, with the rest obtained from reference TRBV18 and TRBJ1-1, is as follows: NAGVMQNPRHLVRRRGQEARLRCSPMKGHSHVYWYRQLPEEGLKFMVYLQKENIIDESGMPKERFSAEFPKEGPSILRIQQVVRGDSAAYFCASSPRPEPVSAFFGQGTRLTVV.